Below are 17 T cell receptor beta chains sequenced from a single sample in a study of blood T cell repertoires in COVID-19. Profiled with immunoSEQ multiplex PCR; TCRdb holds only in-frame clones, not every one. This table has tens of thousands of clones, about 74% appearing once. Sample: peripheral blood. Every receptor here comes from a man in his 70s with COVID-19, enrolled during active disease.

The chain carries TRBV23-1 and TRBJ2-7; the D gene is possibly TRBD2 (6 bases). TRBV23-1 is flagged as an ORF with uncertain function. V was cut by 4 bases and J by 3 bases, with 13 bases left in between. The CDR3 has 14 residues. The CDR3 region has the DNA TGCGCCAGCAGTCCGACGGGAGTACACTACGAGCAGTACTTC. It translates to CASSPTGVHYEQYF.

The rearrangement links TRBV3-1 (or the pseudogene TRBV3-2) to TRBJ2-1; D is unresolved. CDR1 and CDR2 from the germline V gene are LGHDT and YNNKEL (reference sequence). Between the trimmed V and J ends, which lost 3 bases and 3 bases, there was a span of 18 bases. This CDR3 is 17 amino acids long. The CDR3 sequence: CASSQAEIKRVYNEQFF. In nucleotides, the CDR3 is TGTGCCAGCAGCCAGGCAGAAATTAAACGGGTCTACAATGAGCAGTTCTTC.

The CDR3, as DNA: TGTGCCAGCTCCCCCACATCCGGGACAGGATACGATGGAAACACCATATATTTT. Translating it yields CASSPTSGTGYDGNTIYF. This chain uses TRBV18 with TRBJ1-3, with TRBD1 matching over 8 bases. CDR1 and CDR2 from the germline V gene are KGHSH and LQKENI. The CDR3 is made up of 18 amino acids. With 6 bases clipped from V and 3 bases from J, the junction kept 16 bases outside the gene matches.

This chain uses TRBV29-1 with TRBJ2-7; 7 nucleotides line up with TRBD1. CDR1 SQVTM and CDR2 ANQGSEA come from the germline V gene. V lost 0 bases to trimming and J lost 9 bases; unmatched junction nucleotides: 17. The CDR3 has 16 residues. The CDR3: CSVEDRRTDRPRGQYF. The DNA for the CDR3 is TGCAGCGTTGAAGATCGCCGCACGGACAGGCCCCGAGGGCAGTACTTC.

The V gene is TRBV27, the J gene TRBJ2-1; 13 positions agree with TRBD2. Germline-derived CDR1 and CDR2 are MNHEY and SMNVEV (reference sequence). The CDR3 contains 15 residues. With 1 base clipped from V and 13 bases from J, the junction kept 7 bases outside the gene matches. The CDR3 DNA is TGTGCCAGCAGTTTATACGGACTAGCGGGAGAGCCCCAGTTCTTC. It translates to CASSLYGLAGEPQFF.

CDR3 sequence (DNA): TGCGCCAGCAGCTTGGGGACAGGGGGCACCGGGGAGCTGTTTTTT. This gives the protein CASSLGTGGTGELFF. The genes are TRBV5-1 and TRBJ2-2; 10 bases are shared with TRBD1. Germline assignment: CDR1 SGHRS and CDR2 YFSETQ. Trimming cost V 0 bases and J 4 bases; bases outside gene matches: 0. The CDR3 is 15 residues long.

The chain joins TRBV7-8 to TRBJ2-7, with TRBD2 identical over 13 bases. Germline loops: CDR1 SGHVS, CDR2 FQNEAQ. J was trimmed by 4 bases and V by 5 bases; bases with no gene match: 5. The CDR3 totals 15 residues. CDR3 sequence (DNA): TGTGCCAGCAGCCTTAGGACTAGCGGGAGATACGAGCAGTACTTC. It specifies CASSLRTSGRYEQYF.

The CDR3 coding sequence is TGTGCCAGCAGTTTTGGACAGGGGAGTACTGAAGCTTTCTTT. It encodes CASSFGQGSTEAFF. The chain recombines TRBV6-1 with TRBJ1-1, with 9 bases identical to TRBD1. Germline V lookup: CDR1 MNHNS, CDR2 SASEGT. Trimming removed 5 bases from V and 5 bases from J; junction bases left unmatched: 6. There are 14 residues in the CDR3.

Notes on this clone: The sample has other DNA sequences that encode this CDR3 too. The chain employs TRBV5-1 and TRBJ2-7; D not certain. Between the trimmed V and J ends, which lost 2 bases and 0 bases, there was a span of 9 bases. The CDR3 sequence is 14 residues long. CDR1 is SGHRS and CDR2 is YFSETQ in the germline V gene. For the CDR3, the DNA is TGCGCCAGCAGCTTAGGCGGTAGCTCCTACGAGCAGTACTTC. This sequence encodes CASSLGGSSYEQYF.

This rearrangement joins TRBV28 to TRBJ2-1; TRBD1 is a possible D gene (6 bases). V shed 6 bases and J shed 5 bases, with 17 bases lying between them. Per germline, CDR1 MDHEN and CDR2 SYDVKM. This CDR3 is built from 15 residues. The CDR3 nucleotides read TGTGCCAGCAGCCCAGGGGTATCGATGAACAATGAGCAGTTCTTC. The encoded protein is CASSPGVSMNNEQFF.

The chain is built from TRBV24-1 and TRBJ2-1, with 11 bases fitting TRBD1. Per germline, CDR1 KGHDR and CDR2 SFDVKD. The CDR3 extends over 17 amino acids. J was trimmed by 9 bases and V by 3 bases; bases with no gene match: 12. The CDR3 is CATSDPGDRGTSIEQFF. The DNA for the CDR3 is TGTGCCACCAGTGATCCCGGGGACAGGGGGACATCCATTGAGCAGTTCTTC.

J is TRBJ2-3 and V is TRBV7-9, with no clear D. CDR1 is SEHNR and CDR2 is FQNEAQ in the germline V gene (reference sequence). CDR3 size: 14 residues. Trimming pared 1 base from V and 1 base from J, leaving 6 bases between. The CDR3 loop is CASSLGIRTDTQYF. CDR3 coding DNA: TGTGCCAGCAGCTTAGGTATTCGCACAGATACGCAGTATTTT.

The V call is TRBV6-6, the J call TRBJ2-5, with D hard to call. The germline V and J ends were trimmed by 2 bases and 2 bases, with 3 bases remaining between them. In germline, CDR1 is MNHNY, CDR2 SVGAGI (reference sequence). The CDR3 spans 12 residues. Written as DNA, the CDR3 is TGTGCCAGCAGTTACCGTCAAGAGACCCAGTACTTC. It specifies CASSYRQETQYF.

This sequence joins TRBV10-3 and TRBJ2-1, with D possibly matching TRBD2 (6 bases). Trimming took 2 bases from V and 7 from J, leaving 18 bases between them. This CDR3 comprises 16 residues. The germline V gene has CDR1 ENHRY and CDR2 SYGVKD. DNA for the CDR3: TGTGCCATCAGTGAGGCGGGACTCCTCTCAAGGAATGAGCAGTTCTTC. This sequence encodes CAISEAGLLSRNEQFF.

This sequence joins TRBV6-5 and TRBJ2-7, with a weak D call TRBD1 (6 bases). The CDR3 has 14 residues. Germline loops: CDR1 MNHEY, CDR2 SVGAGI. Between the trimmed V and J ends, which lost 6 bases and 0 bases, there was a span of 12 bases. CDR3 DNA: TGTGCCAGCAGACCGGGACATAGCTCCTACGAGCAGTACTTC. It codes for CASRPGHSSYEQYF.

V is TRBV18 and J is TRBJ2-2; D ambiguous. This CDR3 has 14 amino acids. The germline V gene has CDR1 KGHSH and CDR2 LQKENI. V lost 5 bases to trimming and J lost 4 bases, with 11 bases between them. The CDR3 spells CASSDRQSTGELFF. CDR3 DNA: TGTGCCAGCTCAGATCGACAAAGCACCGGGGAGCTGTTTTTT.

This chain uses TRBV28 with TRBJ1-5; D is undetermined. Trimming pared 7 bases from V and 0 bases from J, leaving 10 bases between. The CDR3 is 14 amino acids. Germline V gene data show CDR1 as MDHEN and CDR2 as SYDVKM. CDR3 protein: CASMESHSNQPQHF. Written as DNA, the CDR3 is TGTGCCAGCATGGAGTCTCATAGCAATCAGCCCCAGCATTTT.